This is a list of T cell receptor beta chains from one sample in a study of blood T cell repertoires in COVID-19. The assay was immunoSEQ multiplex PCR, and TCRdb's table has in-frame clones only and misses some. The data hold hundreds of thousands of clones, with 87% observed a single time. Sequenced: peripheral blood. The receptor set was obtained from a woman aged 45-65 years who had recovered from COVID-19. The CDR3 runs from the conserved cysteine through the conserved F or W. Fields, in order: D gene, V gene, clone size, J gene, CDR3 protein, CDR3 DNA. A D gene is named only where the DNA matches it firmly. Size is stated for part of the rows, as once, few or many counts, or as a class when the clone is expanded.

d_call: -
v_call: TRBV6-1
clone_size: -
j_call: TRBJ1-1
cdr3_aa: CASSEAWGGSEAFF
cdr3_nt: TGTGCCAGCAGTGAAGCCTGGGGCGGCAGTGAAGCTTTCTTT

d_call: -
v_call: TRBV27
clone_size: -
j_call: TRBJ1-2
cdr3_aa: CASSILAGGYGYTF
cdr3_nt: TGTGCCAGCTCTATTCTGGCGGGCGGCTATGGCTACACCTTC

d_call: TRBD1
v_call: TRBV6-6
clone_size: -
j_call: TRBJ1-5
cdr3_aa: CAIKGQSNQPQHF
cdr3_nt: TGTGCCATAAAGGGACAGAGCAATCAGCCCCAGCATTTT

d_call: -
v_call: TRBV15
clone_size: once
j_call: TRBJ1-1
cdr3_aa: CATSTPSDTEAFF
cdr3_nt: TGTGCCACCAGCACACCAAGCGACACTGAAGCTTTCTTT

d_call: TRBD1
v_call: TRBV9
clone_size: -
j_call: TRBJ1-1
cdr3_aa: CASSDTGGDEAFF
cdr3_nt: TGTGCCAGCAGTGATACAGGGGGCGATGAAGCTTTCTTT

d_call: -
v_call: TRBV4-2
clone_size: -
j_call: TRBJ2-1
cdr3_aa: CASSLTISSSYNEQFF
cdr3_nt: TGTGCCAGCAGCCTCACTATCTCAAGCTCCTACAATGAGCAGTTCTTC

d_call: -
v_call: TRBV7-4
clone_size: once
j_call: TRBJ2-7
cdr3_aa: CASSLTRLTYEQYF
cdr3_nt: TGTGCCAGCAGCTTAACCAGACTGACCTACGAGCAGTACTTC

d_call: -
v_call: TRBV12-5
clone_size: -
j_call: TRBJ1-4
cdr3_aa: CASGLGQGASNEKLFF
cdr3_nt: TGTGCTAGTGGTTTGGGTCAGGGTGCCTCTAATGAAAAACTGTTTTTT

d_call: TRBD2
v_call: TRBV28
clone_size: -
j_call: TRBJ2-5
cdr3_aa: CASRPRLAVQETQYF
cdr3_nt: TGTGCCAGCAGACCCAGACTAGCGGTCCAAGAGACCCAGTACTTC

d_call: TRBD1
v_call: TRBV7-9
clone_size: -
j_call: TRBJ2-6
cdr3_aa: CASSSWTGSGANVLTF
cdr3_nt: TGTGCCAGCAGCTCCTGGACAGGCTCTGGGGCCAACGTCCTGACTTTC

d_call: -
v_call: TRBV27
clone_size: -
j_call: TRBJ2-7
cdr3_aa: CASSFFAGSYEQYF
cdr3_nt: TGTGCCAGCAGTTTTTTCGCGGGGTCCTACGAGCAGTACTTC

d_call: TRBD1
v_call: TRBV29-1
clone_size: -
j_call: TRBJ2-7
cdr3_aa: CSVEPGTGDEQYF
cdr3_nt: TGCAGCGTTGAACCCGGGACAGGGGACGAGCAGTACTTC

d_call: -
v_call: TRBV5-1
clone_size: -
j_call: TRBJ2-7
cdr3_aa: CASSLDNYEQYF
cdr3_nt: TGCGCCAGCAGCTTGGACAATTACGAGCAGTACTTC

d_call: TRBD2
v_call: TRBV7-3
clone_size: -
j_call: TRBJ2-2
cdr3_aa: CASSRLARTGELFF
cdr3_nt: TGTGCCAGCAGCCGACTAGCGAGAACCGGGGAGCTGTTTTTT

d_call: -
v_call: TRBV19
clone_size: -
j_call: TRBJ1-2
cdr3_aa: CASMKGDYGYTF
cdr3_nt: TGTGCCAGTATGAAAGGGGACTATGGCTACACCTTC

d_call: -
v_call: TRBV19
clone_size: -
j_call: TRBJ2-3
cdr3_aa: CASSPKTGTDTQYF
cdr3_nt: TGTGCCAGTAGTCCAAAGACAGGCACAGATACGCAGTATTTT

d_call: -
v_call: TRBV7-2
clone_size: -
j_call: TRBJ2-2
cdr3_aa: CASSLPRTPNTGELFF
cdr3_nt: TGTGCCAGCAGCCTACCCCGGACTCCCAACACCGGGGAGCTGTTTTTT

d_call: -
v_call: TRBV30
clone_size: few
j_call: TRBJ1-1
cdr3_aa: CAWSPRMRERNTEAFF
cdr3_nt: TGTGCCTGGAGTCCCCGGATGAGGGAGAGGAACACTGAAGCTTTCTTT

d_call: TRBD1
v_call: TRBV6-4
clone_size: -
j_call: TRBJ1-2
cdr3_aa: CASSPTSGQGIGYTF
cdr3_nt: TGTGCCAGCAGCCCCACAAGCGGACAGGGGATCGGCTACACCTTC

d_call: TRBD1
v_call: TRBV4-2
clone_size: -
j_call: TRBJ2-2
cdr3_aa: CASSHGISGTGGTGELFF
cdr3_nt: TGTGCCAGCAGCCACGGGATATCCGGGACAGGGGGCACCGGGGAGCTGTTTTTT

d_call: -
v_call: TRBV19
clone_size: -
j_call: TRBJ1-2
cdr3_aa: CASREIGRGYTF
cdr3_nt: TGTGCCAGTAGGGAGATCGGGAGGGGCTACACCTTC

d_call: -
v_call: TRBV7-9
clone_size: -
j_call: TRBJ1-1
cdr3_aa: CASSFQTSTEAFF
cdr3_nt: TGTGCCAGCAGCTTTCAGACTAGCACTGAAGCTTTCTTT

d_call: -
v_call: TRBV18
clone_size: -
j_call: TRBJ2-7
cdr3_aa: CASSPVSYEQYF
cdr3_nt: TGTGCCAGCTCACCTGTATCCTACGAGCAGTACTTC

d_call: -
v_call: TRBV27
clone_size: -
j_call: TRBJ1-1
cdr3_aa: CASSSQGVIWAFF
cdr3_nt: TGTGCCAGCAGTTCCCAGGGCGTTATCTGGGCTTTCTTT